This T cell receptor (beta chain) was sequenced during a study of blood T cell repertoires in COVID-19. About the research overall: PBMCs, B-cell-depleted T cells, or T cells provided the cDNA or gDNA that made up the material.

The study recruited people aged about 18 to 95 years across approximately 25 US areas. This clone has more than one count but fewer than ten. This CDR3 has 15 amino acids. V lost 1 base to trimming and J lost 2 bases; unmatched junction nucleotides: 6. Germline CDR1 reads SQVTM; CDR2 reads ANQGSEA. The assay was immunoSEQ multiplex PCR, and TCRdb's table has in-frame clones only and misses some. The data contain about 150,000 clones, about 81% of them singletons. This chain uses TRBV29-1 with TRBJ2-3, with TRBD1 matching over 7 bases. The clonotype was recovered from a man in his fifties or sixties who had recovered from COVID-19. The sequencing sample was made of PBMCs or T cells enriched from blood (not recorded which). Written as DNA, the CDR3 is TGCAGCGTTGAAGCCGGGACAGCTTACACAGATACGCAGTATTTT. It translates to CSVEAGTAYTDTQYF.